This T cell receptor (beta chain) was sequenced in a study of blood T cell repertoires in COVID-19. Study-wide context: Samples of COVID-19 (acute and convalescent) were obtained from the United States, Italy and Spain. PBMCs, B-cell-depleted T cells, or T cells were the source of the cDNA or gDNA that made up the material.

This CDR3 is built from 17 residues. Under the authors' procedure: Estimation of nucleated cell counts was performed using reference gene primer amplification. Generated by immunoSEQ multiplex PCR, the TCRdb table keeps only in-frame clones and is missing some. V, J and clone size were drawn from that table, and D and trimming were deduced from the DNA. Of a few hundred thousand clones in the sample, about 91% were seen once. The chain uses TRBV12-2 and TRBJ1-4; no DNA check was done on the table's D call, TRBD1. TRBV12-2 is a pseudogene segment. The TCR originated in a woman aged 55-70 years with acute or convalescent COVID-19. Specimen: peripheral blood. The chain's CDR3 is CASRLAAGLESREKLFF. The CDR3 DNA follows: TGTGCAAGTCGCTTAGCGGCAGGGTTAGAATCCCGTGAAAAACTGTTTTTT.